The next 18 T cell receptor beta chains were all read from a single sample in a study of blood T cell repertoires in COVID-19. Profiled with immunoSEQ multiplex PCR; TCRdb holds only in-frame clones, not every one. The sample contains some 270,000 clones, 89% of which appear only once. Sequenced input: peripheral blood. Receptors were obtained from a woman aged 40 to 49 who had recovered from COVID-19.

This chain uses TRBV28 with TRBJ1-3, with a weak D call TRBD1 (5 bases). Between the trimmed V and J ends, which lost 8 bases and 0 bases, there was a span of 17 bases. CDR1 MDHEN and CDR2 SYDVKM come from the germline V gene. The CDR3 is 16 residues long. CDR3: CASYGAPLSSGNTIYF. The CDR3 DNA follows: TGTGCCAGCTATGGGGCCCCGTTGAGCTCTGGAAACACCATATATTTT.

This sequence joins TRBV3-1 (or the pseudogene TRBV3-2) and TRBJ2-2; D unresolved. The CDR3 loop spans 14 amino acids. Germline CDR1 LGHDT, CDR2 YNNKEL (reference sequence). Trimming left V 6 bases short and J 3 bases short, with 11 bases between. CDR3 nucleotide sequence: TGTGCCAGCAGTCCACTCATCGACACCGGGGAGCTGTTTTTT. Residues: CASSPLIDTGELFF.

V and J are TRBV5-1 and TRBJ2-7; perhaps TRBD2 as D (6 bases). The germline V gene encodes CDR1 SGHRS and CDR2 YFSETQ. CDR3 length: 13 residues. The germline V and J ends were trimmed by 4 bases and 7 bases, with 15 bases remaining between them. The CDR3 DNA follows: TGCGCCAGCAGCCCGCGCGGGGTTATAGAGCAGTACTTC. Encoded protein: CASSPRGVIEQYF.

There are a few counts of this clone. The rearrangement links TRBV19 to TRBJ1-6; unclear D gene. The V and J ends lost 3 bases and 8 bases respectively, with 5 bases between them. The CDR3 consists of 12 residues. Germline values: CDR1 LNHDA, CDR2 SQIVND (reference sequence). CDR3 protein: CASSIADSPLHF. The CDR3 region has the DNA TGTGCCAGTAGTATTGCGGATTCACCCCTCCACTTT.

This clone was seen many times. The rearrangement uses TRBV12-5 and TRBJ2-5; D gene unclear. V gave up 4 bases and J gave up 1 base, with 10 bases separating them. The germline V gene has CDR1 LGHNT and CDR2 FRNRAP. This CDR3 spans 14 amino acids. Here the CDR3 DNA reads TGTGCTAGTGGTTCTCGTCCCCTCCAAGAGACCCAGTACTTC. This codes for CASGSRPLQETQYF.

V usage is TRBV15 and J usage is TRBJ1-5, with TRBD1 matching over 9 bases. Germline loops: CDR1 LNHNV, CDR2 YYDKDF (reference sequence). The CDR3 is made up of 16 amino acids. V gave up 5 bases and J gave up 7 bases; unmatched junction bases: 12. This CDR3 is CATSGEGQGISQPQHF. The CDR3 DNA is TGTGCCACCAGCGGCGAAGGACAGGGGATCAGCCAGCCCCAGCATTTT.

The V call is TRBV30, the J call TRBJ1-1; D gene uncertain. V shed 4 bases and J shed 3 bases, with 12 bases lying between them. The CDR3 covers 13 residues. In germline, CDR1 is GTSNPN, CDR2 SVGIG (reference sequence). CDR3 in amino acids: CAWIRFQDTEAFF. DNA of the CDR3: TGTGCCTGGATTCGTTTCCAGGACACTGAAGCTTTCTTT.

The CDR3 nucleotides are TGTGCCAGCAGCTTGGGAGGGTACGGCACTGAAGCTTTCTTT. Its protein product is CASSLGGYGTEAFF. V usage is TRBV5-4 and J usage is TRBJ1-1; D unresolved. The germline V gene has CDR1 SGHNT and CDR2 YYREEE (reference sequence). V dropped 0 bases and J dropped 4 bases, with 10 bases sitting between them. The CDR3 consists of 14 residues.

The V gene is TRBV29-1, the J gene TRBJ2-3; D is possibly TRBD2 (5 bases). Per the germline V gene, CDR1 is SQVTM and CDR2 is ANQGSEA. The V gene lost 4 bases and the J gene lost 4 bases, with 12 bases spanning the gap. CDR3 length: 13 amino acids. CDR3 DNA sequence: TGCAGCGTTGCGGGGTCTAGTGCAGATACGCAGTATTTT. Residues: CSVAGSSADTQYF.

This clone was observed a handful of times. The chain has TRBV6-2 or TRBV6-3 and TRBJ2-7; possible D gene TRBD2, 5 bases. The CDR3 is made up of 13 amino acids. With 0 bases removed from V and 6 bases from J, the gap between germline ends came to 9 bases. Looked up from germline, CDR1 is MNHEY and CDR2 is SVGEGT. The CDR3 loop reads CASSYSGEGEQYV. The CDR3 DNA reads TGTGCCAGCAGTTACTCGGGAGAGGGCGAGCAGTACGTC.

The rearrangement links TRBV5-1 to TRBJ1-4; possibly TRBD1 for D (6 bases). CDR3 length equals 15 residues. Per germline, CDR1 SGHRS and CDR2 YFSETQ. The V end was cut by 2 bases, the J end by 7 bases, with 15 bases between. The CDR3 sequence: CASSFGRGQGEKLFF. CDR3 nucleotides: TGCGCCAGCAGCTTCGGGCGGGGGCAGGGTGAAAAACTGTTTTTT.

The chain couples TRBV2 to TRBJ1-5; D is perhaps TRBD1 (6 bases). The length of the CDR3 is 14 residues. Germline V gives CDR1 SNHLY, CDR2 FYNNEI. V was pared by 8 bases and J by 9 bases, with 20 bases between. CDR3 protein: CASSGGPSGWPQHF. The CDR3 region has the DNA TGTGCCAGCTCGGGGGGCCCGTCCGGATGGCCCCAGCATTTT.

The sample holds one count of this clone. The rearrangement uses TRBV12-3 or TRBV12-4 and TRBJ2-4, with D unclear. The length of the CDR3 is 12 residues. Trimming took 7 bases from V and 3 from J, leaving 7 bases between them. The DNA of the CDR3 is TGTGCCAGCACCCAGGACAAAAACATTCAGTACTTC. This codes for CASTQDKNIQYF.

Of note for this clone: This sample also contains other DNA sequences that code for the same CDR3. CDR3 bases: TGTGCCAGCAGCCGGACAGGGCCCATGAACACTGAAGCTTTCTTT. Protein product: CASSRTGPMNTEAFF. The V call is TRBV3-1 (or the pseudogene TRBV3-2), the J call TRBJ1-1; 8 bases fit TRBD1. This CDR3 comprises 15 residues. CDR1 and CDR2 from the germline V gene are LGHDT and YNNKEL (reference sequence). Germline trimming cut 4 bases from V and 0 bases from J; bases unmatched to any gene: 4.

The chain carries TRBV7-9 and TRBJ2-1, with 9 bases matching TRBD1. The CDR3 covers 15 residues. With 7 bases clipped from V and 6 bases from J, the junction kept 10 bases outside the gene matches. Germline CDR1 is SEHNR and CDR2 is FQNEAQ (reference sequence). The CDR3 loop reads CASTGDRAVGNEQFF. The CDR3 DNA follows: TGTGCCAGCACCGGGGACAGGGCAGTTGGCAATGAGCAGTTCTTC.

The J gene is TRBJ1-2, the V gene TRBV24-1; D unclear. Germline V gene data show CDR1 as KGHDR and CDR2 as SFDVKD. V was pared by 3 bases and J by 2 bases, with 6 bases between. The CDR3 totals 13 residues. The CDR3 sequence is CATSDNNNYGYTF. In DNA form, the CDR3 reads TGTGCCACCAGTGATAACAACAACTATGGCTACACCTTC.

V and J are TRBV28 and TRBJ2-1, with TRBD2 matching 14 bases. Germline CDR1 and CDR2: MDHEN and SYDVKM. The trim removed 5 bases at V and 11 bases at J, leaving 8 bases unmatched. The CDR3 contains 15 residues. The CDR3: CASSPPTSGGVKQFF. CDR3 DNA sequence: TGTGCCAGCAGTCCCCCGACTAGCGGGGGGGTTAAGCAGTTCTTC.

This chain connects TRBV27 to TRBJ1-1; D is perhaps TRBD1 (6 bases). Trimming left V 7 bases short and J 5 bases short, with 17 bases between. CDR1 and CDR2 from the germline V gene are MNHEY and SMNVEV (reference sequence). This CDR3 comprises 14 residues. DNA for the CDR3: TGTGCCAGCAACCCGGGACACGGAAAAACTGAAGCTTTCTTT. It encodes CASNPGHGKTEAFF.